This T cell receptor (beta chain) is from a study of blood T cell repertoires in COVID-19. Produced via immunoSEQ multiplex PCR; TCRdb's table is partial and in-frame only. The sample holds approximately 290,000 clones, 75% to 95% seen once. Germline loops: CDR1 SGHVS, CDR2 FQNEAQ. This CDR3 is 15 amino acids long. Trimming left V 0 bases short and J 3 bases short, with 12 bases between. The cohort comprised adults aged about 18 to 100 years residing in under 25 US areas. Sequenced: PBMCs or T cells enriched from blood (not recorded which). J is TRBJ2-7 and V is TRBV7-8, with D maybe TRBD1 (6 bases). This clonotype originated in a woman aged 25 to 39 who had recovered from COVID-19. CDR3 loop: CASSLAETGFYEQYF. CDR3 DNA: TGTGCCAGCAGCTTAGCGGAGACAGGATTCTACGAGCAGTACTTC.